This T cell receptor (beta chain) was retrieved from a study of T cell repertoires in cytomegalovirus infection. As for the study in general: Based on public TCR beta signatures, there were indications of CMV infection and of a matching HLA type. General study findings and limits: CMV carriers having the relevant HLA were flagged by cumulative public TCR beta family frequency. What dominated the ex vivo response were HLA-C-restricted CMV-specific TCR beta clonotypes.

Via MiXCR, TCRdb re-called the reads, giving one row per CDR3 protein. Among some 590,000 distinct CDR3 sequences listed, almost 40% were seen once. Trimming pared 0 bases from V and 2 bases from J, leaving 11 bases between. CDR3 length equals 15 residues. CDR1 SGHDT and CDR2 YYEEEE come from the germline V gene. Concerning this clonotype itself: Its target is unknown.

This clonotype was sampled from a human donor in good health (CMV status not recorded). Some clones in this sample may be carry-over from other donors' samples. The V and J genes are TRBV5-6 and TRBJ2-5, with D tentatively TRBD2 (6 bases). This sample comprised cultured PBMCs, obtained from culture after CMV antigen stimulation. The CDR3 DNA follows: TGTGCCAGCAGCTTGGAGACGGGGGTGCAAGAGACCCAGTACTTC. It specifies CASSLETGVQETQYF.